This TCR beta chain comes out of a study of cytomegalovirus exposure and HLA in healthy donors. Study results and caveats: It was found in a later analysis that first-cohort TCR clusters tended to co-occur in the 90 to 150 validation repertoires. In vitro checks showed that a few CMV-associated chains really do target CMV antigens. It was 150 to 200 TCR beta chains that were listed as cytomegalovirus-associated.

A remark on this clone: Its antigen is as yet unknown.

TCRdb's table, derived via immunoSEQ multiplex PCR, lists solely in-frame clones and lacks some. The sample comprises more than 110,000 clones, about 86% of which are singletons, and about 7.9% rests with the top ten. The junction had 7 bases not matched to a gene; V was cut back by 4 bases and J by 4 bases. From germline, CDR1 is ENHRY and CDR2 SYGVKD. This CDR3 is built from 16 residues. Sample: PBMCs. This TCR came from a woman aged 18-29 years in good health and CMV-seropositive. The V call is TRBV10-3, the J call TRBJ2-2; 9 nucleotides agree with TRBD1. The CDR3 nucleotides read TGTGCCATCAGTGCTAACAGGGGGCAAGGCACCGGGGAGCTGTTTTTT. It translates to CAISANRGQGTGELFF.